This T cell receptor beta chain derives from a study of identifying expanded T cells in peripheral blood. Profiled with immunoSEQ multiplex PCR; TCRdb holds only in-frame clones, not every one. The table shows around 78,000 clones, with 70% to 90% occurring only once. No infections or other immune events were documented during collection. V lost 5 bases to trimming and J lost 3 bases; unmatched junction nucleotides: 9. The length of the CDR3 is 15 residues. Per germline, CDR1 LNHDA and CDR2 SQIVND (reference sequence). The source is a person aged 18 to 69 in good health. Sequenced input: blood. The V gene is TRBV19, the J gene TRBJ1-1, with 7 bases identical to TRBD1. The CDR3 sequence: CASSGAGGTYTEAFF. As DNA, the CDR3 is TGTGCCAGTAGTGGAGCAGGGGGGACTTACACTGAAGCTTTCTTT. Full variable domain (rest looked up from reference TRBV19 and TRBJ1-1): DGGITQSPKYLFRKEGQNVTLSCEQNLNHDAMYWYRQDPGQGLRLIYYSQIVNDFQKGDIAEGYSVSREKKESFPLTVTSAQKNPTAFYLCASSGAGGTYTEAFFGQGTRLTVV.